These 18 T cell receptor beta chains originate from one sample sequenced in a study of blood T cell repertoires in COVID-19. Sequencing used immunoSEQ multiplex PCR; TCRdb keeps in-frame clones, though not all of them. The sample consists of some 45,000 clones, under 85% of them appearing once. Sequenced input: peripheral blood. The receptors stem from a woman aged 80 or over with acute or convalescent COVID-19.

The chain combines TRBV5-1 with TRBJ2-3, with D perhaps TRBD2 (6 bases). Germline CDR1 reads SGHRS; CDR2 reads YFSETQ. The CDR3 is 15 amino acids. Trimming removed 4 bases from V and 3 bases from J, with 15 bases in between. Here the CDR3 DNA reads TGCGCCAGCAGCACTTGGGGGGACTCAACAGATACGCAGTATTTT. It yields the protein CASSTWGDSTDTQYF.

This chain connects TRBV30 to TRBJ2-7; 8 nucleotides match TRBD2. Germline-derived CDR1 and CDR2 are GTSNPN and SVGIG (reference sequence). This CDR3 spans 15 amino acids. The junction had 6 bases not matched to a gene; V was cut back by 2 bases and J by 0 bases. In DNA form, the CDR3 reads TGTGCCTGGAGTACGGCTAGCGGGCGCTCCTACGAGCAGTACTTC. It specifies CAWSTASGRSYEQYF.

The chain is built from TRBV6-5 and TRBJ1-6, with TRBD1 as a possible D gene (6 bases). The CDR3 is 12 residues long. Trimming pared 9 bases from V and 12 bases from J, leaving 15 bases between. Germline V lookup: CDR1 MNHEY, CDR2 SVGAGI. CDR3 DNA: TGTGCCAGTATCAGGGGCTACGGACCCCTCCACTTT. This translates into CASIRGYGPLHF.

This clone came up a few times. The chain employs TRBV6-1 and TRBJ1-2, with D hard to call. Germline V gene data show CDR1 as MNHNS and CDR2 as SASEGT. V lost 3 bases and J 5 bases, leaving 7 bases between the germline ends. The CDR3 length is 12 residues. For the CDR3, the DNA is TGTGCCAGCAGTGAGGGCAGTTATGGCTACACCTTC. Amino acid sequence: CASSEGSYGYTF.

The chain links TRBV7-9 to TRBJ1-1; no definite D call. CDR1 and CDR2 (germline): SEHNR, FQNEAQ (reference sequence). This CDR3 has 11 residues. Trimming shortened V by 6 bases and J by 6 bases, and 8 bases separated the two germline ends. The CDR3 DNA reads TGTGCCAGCAGGCGGGAGGCTGAAGCTTTCTTT. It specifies CASRREAEAFF.

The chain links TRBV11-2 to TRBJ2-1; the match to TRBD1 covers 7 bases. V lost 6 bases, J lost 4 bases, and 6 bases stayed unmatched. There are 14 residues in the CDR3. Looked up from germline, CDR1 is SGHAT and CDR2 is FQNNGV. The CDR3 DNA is TGTGCCAGCAGTCAGGGACAGTCTTACAATGAGCAGTTCTTC. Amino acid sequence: CASSQGQSYNEQFF.

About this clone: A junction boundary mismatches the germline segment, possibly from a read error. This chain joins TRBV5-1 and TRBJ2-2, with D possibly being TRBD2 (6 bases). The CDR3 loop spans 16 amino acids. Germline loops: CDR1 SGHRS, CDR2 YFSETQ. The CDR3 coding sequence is TGCGCCAGCAGTTTGGGCGCGGGGTTGAACACCGGGGAGCTGTTTTTT. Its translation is CASSLGAGLNTGELFF.

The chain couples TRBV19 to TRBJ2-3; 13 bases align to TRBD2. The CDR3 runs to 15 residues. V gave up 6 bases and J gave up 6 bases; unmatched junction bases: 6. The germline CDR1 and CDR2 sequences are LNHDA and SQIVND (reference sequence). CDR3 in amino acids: CASRHTSGRADTQYF. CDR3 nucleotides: TGTGCCAGTAGGCATACTAGCGGGAGGGCGGATACGCAGTATTTT.

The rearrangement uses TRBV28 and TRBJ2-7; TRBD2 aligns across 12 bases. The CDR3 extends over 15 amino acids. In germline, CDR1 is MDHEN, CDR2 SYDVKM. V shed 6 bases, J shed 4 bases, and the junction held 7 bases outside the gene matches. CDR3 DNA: TGTGCCAGCAGCTCGACTAGCGGGAGATGGTACGAGCAGTACTTC. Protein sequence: CASSSTSGRWYEQYF.

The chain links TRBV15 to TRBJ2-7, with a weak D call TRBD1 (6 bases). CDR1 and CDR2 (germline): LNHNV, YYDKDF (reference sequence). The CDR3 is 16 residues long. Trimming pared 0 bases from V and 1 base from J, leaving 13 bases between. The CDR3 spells CATSRDAGTPSYEQYF. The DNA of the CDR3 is TGTGCCACCAGCAGAGACGCCGGGACACCATCCTACGAGCAGTACTTC.

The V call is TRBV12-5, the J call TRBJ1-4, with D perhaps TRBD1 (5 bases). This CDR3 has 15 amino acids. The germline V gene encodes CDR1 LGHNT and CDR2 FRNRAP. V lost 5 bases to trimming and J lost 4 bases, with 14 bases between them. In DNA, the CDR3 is TGTGCTAGTGGTGGAGGGGTCACAGATAATGAAAAACTGTTTTTT. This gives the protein CASGGGVTDNEKLFF.

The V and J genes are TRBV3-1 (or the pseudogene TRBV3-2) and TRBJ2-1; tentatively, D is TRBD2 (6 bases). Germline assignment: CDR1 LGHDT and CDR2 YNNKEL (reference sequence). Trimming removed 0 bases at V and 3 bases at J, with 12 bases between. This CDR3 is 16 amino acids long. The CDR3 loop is CASSQDTGESYNEQFF. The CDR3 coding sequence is TGTGCCAGCAGCCAAGATACGGGGGAGAGCTACAATGAGCAGTTCTTC.

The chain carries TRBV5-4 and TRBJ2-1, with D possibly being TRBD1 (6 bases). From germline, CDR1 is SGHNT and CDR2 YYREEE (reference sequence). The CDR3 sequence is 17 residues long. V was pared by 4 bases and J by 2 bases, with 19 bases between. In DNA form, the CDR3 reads TGTGCCAGCAGCCCGGCGTCTCCGGGACAAACCTACAATGAGCAGTTCTTC. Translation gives CASSPASPGQTYNEQFF.

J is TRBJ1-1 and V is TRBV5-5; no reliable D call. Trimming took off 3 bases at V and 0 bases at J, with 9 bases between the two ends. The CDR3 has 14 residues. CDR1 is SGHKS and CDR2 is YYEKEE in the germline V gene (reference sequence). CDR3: CASSYSMMNTEAFF. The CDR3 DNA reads TGTGCCAGCAGCTACAGTATGATGAACACTGAAGCTTTCTTT.

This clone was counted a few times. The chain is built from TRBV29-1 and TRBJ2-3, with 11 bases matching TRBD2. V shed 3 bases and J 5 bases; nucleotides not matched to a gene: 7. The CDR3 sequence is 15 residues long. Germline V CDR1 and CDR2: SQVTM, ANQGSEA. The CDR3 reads CSVDGLAGGKDTQYF. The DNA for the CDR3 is TGCAGCGTTGATGGGCTAGCGGGAGGAAAAGATACGCAGTATTTT.

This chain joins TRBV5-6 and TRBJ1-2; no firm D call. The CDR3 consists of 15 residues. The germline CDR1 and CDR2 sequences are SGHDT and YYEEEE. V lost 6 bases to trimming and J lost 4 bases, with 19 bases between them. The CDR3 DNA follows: TGTGCCAGCAAGTTGGGCCAGGTAGGATTCTATGGCTACACCTTC. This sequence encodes CASKLGQVGFYGYTF.

This CDR3 reads CASSFAAGSRNIQYF. CDR3 DNA: TGTGCCAGCAGCTTTGCAGCGGGATCTCGAAACATTCAGTACTTC. This chain uses TRBV11-2 with TRBJ2-4; TRBD2 matches at 7 bases. The V and J ends lost 3 bases and 6 bases, in that order; junction bases with no gene match: 8. The CDR3 loop spans 15 amino acids. In germline, CDR1 is SGHAT, CDR2 FQNNGV.

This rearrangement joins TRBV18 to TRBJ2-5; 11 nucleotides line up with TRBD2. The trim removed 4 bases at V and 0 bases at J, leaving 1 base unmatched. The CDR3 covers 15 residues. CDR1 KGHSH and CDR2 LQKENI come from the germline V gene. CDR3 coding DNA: TGTGCCAGCTCACTGGGACTAGCGGACCAAGAGACCCAGTACTTC. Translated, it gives CASSLGLADQETQYF.